The clone carrying this TCR beta chain is classed as medium-sized (0.01 to 0.1%). Antigen: not known. TCRdb keeps only in-frame clones here, not all; method: immunoSEQ multiplex PCR. The sample holds around 25,000 clones, about 79% seen once. This sample stems from a study of OX40 agonist ivuxolimab in advanced cancers. Overall study context: An agonistic anti-OX40 (CD134) antibody, ivuxolimab, was used to treat the patients. Patient treatment consisted of intravenous ivuxolimab administration every 2 weeks at 0.01 to 10 mg/kg. Males comprised roughly four fifths of the group, whose mean age was about 61 years (range roughly 23 to 80). Study findings and constraints: By week 6 at 0.1 to 3.0 mg/kg, blood CD4+ and CD8+ T cells had expanded clonally.

The sample here was CD4+ or CD8+ T cells sorted from blood, taken in a trial of the OX40 agonist ivuxolimab. The receptor comes from an adult with an advanced solid tumor such as melanoma, head and neck, liver or kidney cancer.

This chain's CDR3 is CASSLRQGVSGNTIYF. For the CDR3, the DNA is TGTGCCAGCAGCCTCCGACAGGGGGTCTCTGGAAACACCATATATTTT. V is TRBV7-2 and J is TRBJ1-3, with 9 bases that match TRBD1. Germline-derived CDR1 and CDR2 are SGHTA and FQGNSA. The CDR3 extends over 16 amino acids. V lost 5 bases and J lost 0; bases outside the gene matches: 5.